This TCR beta chain was captured by sequencing in a study of T cells after yellow fever vaccination. TCRdb fed the 5' RACE reads into MiXCR, producing one record per CDR3 protein. The profile covers roughly 48,000 distinct CDR3 sequences, with less than 8.5% appearing a single time and roughly 24% taken by the ten largest. Germline V gene data show CDR1 as DFQATT and CDR2 as SNEGSKA (reference sequence). The length of the CDR3 is 11 residues. V lost 1 base and J 6 bases, leaving 4 bases between the germline ends. This clonotype has just a few counts. The clonotype comes from a young man who received the YFV17D yellow fever vaccine. The V gene is TRBV20-1, the J gene TRBJ2-1, with D uncertain. This specimen was CD8+ T cells not binding an NS4B(214-222) dextramer, sorted from PBMCs, taken around 45 days after the first yellow fever vaccination. The CDR3 sequence is CSARAVNEQFF. In nucleotides, the CDR3 is TGCAGTGCTAGAGCAGTCAATGAGCAGTTCTTC.